Below, 20 T cell receptor beta chains from the same sample are listed, as sequenced in a study of blood T cell repertoires in COVID-19. The protocol was immunoSEQ multiplex PCR, while the TCRdb copy is restricted to in-frame clones and leaves out a portion. The sample lists about 210,000 clones, roughly 88% occurring once. Sequenced input: peripheral blood. The receptors were sampled from a man aged 50-60 years with active or convalescent COVID-19.

This chain links TRBV18 with TRBJ2-1; tentatively, D is TRBD2 (6 bases). CDR1 is KGHSH and CDR2 is LQKENI in the germline V gene. V was pared by 3 bases and J by 9 bases, with 15 bases between. This CDR3 has 14 residues. CDR3 loop: CASSPGLPGGEQFF. The CDR3 bases are TGTGCCAGCTCACCGGGACTCCCCGGGGGTGAGCAGTTCTTC.

This clone has just one count. The chain uses TRBV7-8 and TRBJ1-1; tentatively, D is TRBD1 (6 bases). CDR1 and CDR2 (germline): SGHVS, FQNEAQ. This CDR3 contains 13 residues. V lost 6 bases and J 1 base, leaving 9 bases between the germline ends. CDR3 sequence reads: CASRRQENTEAFF. Written as DNA, the CDR3 is TGTGCCAGCAGAAGACAGGAGAACACTGAAGCTTTCTTT.

The chain carries TRBV6-5 and TRBJ1-1, with D perhaps TRBD1 (5 bases). This CDR3 region has 15 residues. Germline V CDR1 and CDR2: MNHEY, SVGAGI. V was cut by 8 bases and J by 3 bases, with 19 bases left in between. DNA of the CDR3: TGTGCCAGCCTACCACGGAGGGGATGGGACACTGAAGCTTTCTTT. It encodes CASLPRRGWDTEAFF.

The count of this clone is one. The chain recombines TRBV2 with TRBJ2-7; D perhaps matches TRBD1 (6 bases). Germline V gives CDR1 SNHLY, CDR2 FYNNEI. The CDR3 contains 13 residues. Trimming removed 6 bases at V and 2 bases at J, with 11 bases between. The CDR3 DNA is TGTGCCAGCAGACCAGGACAGACCTACGAGCAGTACTTC. Translating it yields CASRPGQTYEQYF.

The chain employs TRBV27 and TRBJ2-1; 9 bases map to TRBD2. J lost 6 bases, V lost 2 bases, and 8 bases had no gene match. The CDR3 has 16 residues. CDR1 and CDR2 (germline): MNHEY, SMNVEV (reference sequence). CDR3 in DNA: TGTGCCAGCAGTTTAAGGGCGGGAGGGACCGTCAATGAGCAGTTCTTC. Its protein product is CASSLRAGGTVNEQFF.

This clone was detected a few times. This chain joins TRBV3-1 (or the pseudogene TRBV3-2) and TRBJ2-7; no clear D. The germline V gene encodes CDR1 LGHDT and CDR2 YNNKEL (reference sequence). CDR3 length equals 17 residues. The V gene lost 0 bases and the J gene lost 2 bases, with 17 bases spanning the gap. Here the CDR3 reads CASSQDEVAVRTYEQYV. The DNA of the CDR3 is TGTGCCAGCAGCCAAGATGAGGTGGCGGTCAGAACCTACGAGCAGTACGTC.

As regards this clone: The sample has other DNA sequences that encode this CDR3 too. The chain couples TRBV11-2 to TRBJ1-4; 9 nucleotides match TRBD1. CDR3 length: 15 amino acids. Germline lookup yields CDR1 SGHAT and CDR2 FQNNGV. J was trimmed by 5 bases and V by 4 bases; bases with no gene match: 5. The chain's CDR3 is CASSSPGQGNEKLFF. The CDR3 DNA reads as TGTGCCAGCAGCTCCCCGGGACAGGGAAATGAAAAACTGTTTTTT.

The chain couples TRBV6-2 or TRBV6-3 to TRBJ1-6, with D possibly being TRBD1 (5 bases). The V gene lost 2 bases and the J gene lost 7 bases, with 15 bases spanning the gap. The CDR3 is made up of 16 amino acids. Germline V lookup: CDR1 MNHEY, CDR2 SVGEGT. The CDR3 sequence: CASSYPAAGTNSPLHF. The CDR3 region has the DNA TGTGCCAGCAGTTACCCAGCGGCGGGGACCAATTCACCCCTCCACTTT.

This chain's CDR3 is CASSQVASGGETQYF. In DNA form, the CDR3 reads TGTGCCAGCAGTCAGGTGGCTAGCGGGGGAGAGACCCAGTACTTC. V usage is TRBV5-6 and J usage is TRBJ2-5; 10 positions match TRBD2. This CDR3 region has 15 residues. In germline, CDR1 is SGHDT, CDR2 YYEEEE. J gave up 4 bases and V 5 bases, and 8 bases lay outside the gene matches.

This clone has only one observation. In DNA, the CDR3 is TGTGCCAGTAGTATAGGAGGACAGTATGGCTACACCTTC. Amino acids: CASSIGGQYGYTF. J is TRBJ1-2 and V is TRBV19, with D possibly TRBD1 on 6 matching bases. The CDR3 contains 13 residues. Trimming took 1 base from V and 5 from J, leaving 8 bases between them. CDR1 and CDR2 from the germline V gene are LNHDA and SQIVND (reference sequence).

The gene calls are TRBV27 and TRBJ2-3; maybe TRBD2 (6 bases). CDR1 is MNHEY, CDR2 SMNVEV, per germline (reference sequence). With 1 base removed from V and 3 bases from J, the gap between germline ends came to 11 bases. The length of the CDR3 is 15 residues. CDR3 loop: CASSLLAGPTDTQYF. CDR3 nucleotide sequence: TGTGCCAGCAGTTTATTGGCGGGGCCGACAGATACGCAGTATTTT.

The V call is TRBV30, the J call TRBJ1-3; possibly TRBD1 for D (5 bases). Germline V gene lookup returns CDR1 GTSNPN and CDR2 SVGIG (reference sequence). The length of the CDR3 is 14 residues. V was pared by 2 bases and J by 4 bases, with 12 bases between. The CDR3 sequence is CAWSFGGVGNTIYF. The DNA for the CDR3 is TGTGCCTGGAGTTTTGGGGGGGTAGGAAACACCATATATTTT.

This rearrangement joins TRBV9 to TRBJ1-2; 7 bases map to TRBD1. The CDR3 loop spans 14 amino acids. From germline, CDR1 is SGDLS and CDR2 YYNGEE. Trimming took 5 bases from V and 4 from J; bases not matched to a gene: 8. The CDR3 region has the DNA TGTGCCAGCAGTGTCGGGACAGACACCTATGGCTACACCTTC. This translates into CASSVGTDTYGYTF.

The chain employs TRBV2 and TRBJ2-1; unclear D gene. CDR1 and CDR2 (germline): SNHLY, FYNNEI. V shed 6 bases and J shed 5 bases, with 8 bases lying between them. The CDR3 length is 12 residues. The CDR3 sequence is CASSYYHNEQFF. The CDR3 DNA follows: TGTGCCAGCAGCTATTACCACAATGAGCAGTTCTTC.

This rearrangement joins TRBV6-1 to TRBJ1-1; D is unclear. The ends were cut back, 3 bases at V and 4 bases at J, with 27 bases in the middle. The CDR3 has 19 residues. Germline CDR1 is MNHNS and CDR2 is SASEGT. The CDR3 coding sequence is TGTGCCAGCAGTGACGGGTATCGCCGAAAAACAAGATCGGGCACTGAAGCTTTCTTT. The encoded protein is CASSDGYRRKTRSGTEAFF.

The chain couples TRBV4-1 to TRBJ2-1; D perhaps matches TRBD2 (5 bases). The V end was cut by 6 bases, the J end by 3 bases, with 9 bases between. This CDR3 comprises 13 residues. From germline, CDR1 is MGHRA and CDR2 YSYEKL. CDR3 sequence: CASRPEGYNEQFF. The CDR3, as DNA: TGCGCCAGCAGACCAGAGGGCTACAATGAGCAGTTCTTC.

The chain uses TRBV9 and TRBJ1-2; D is perhaps TRBD1 (5 bases). V lost 0 bases, J lost 8 bases, and 14 bases lay in between. CDR1 and CDR2 (germline): SGDLS, YYNGEE. The CDR3 extends over 14 amino acids. The CDR3 nucleotides are TGTGCCAGCAGCGTAGGGGCAGGGAGGGGAGGCTACACCTTC. Amino acids: CASSVGAGRGGYTF.

The rearrangement uses TRBV7-8 and TRBJ2-5; 9 bases fit TRBD2. The germline CDR1 and CDR2 sequences are SGHVS and FQNEAQ. J gave up 1 base and V 2 bases, and 5 bases lay outside the gene matches. The CDR3 runs 16 residues. CDR3: CASSLLAGASQETQYF. CDR3 nucleotide sequence: TGTGCCAGCAGCTTATTAGCGGGAGCTTCCCAAGAGACCCAGTACTTC. Filled out from reference TRBV7-8 and TRBJ2-5, the complete variable domain reads GAGVSQSPRYKVAKRGQDVALRCDPISGHVSLFWYQQALGQGPEFLTYFQNEAQLDKSGLPSDRFFAERPEGSVSTLKIQRTQQEDSAVYLCASSLLAGASQETQYFGPGTRLLVL.

In this sample, this clone turned up once. V gene TRBV6-2 or TRBV6-3 combines with J gene TRBJ2-1, with TRBD2 matching 9 bases. Germline V lookup: CDR1 MNHEY, CDR2 SVGEGT. This CDR3 has 16 residues. The V segment lost 5 bases and the J segment 1 base; nucleotides outside the gene matches: 6. The CDR3 here is CASSPRGGGSYNEQFF. CDR3 in DNA: TGTGCCAGCAGTCCCCGCGGGGGGGGGTCCTACAATGAGCAGTTCTTC.

This clone was found once. V gene TRBV7-9 combines with J gene TRBJ1-2; no definite D call. Trimming removed 2 bases at V and 2 bases at J, with 12 bases between. The germline V gene has CDR1 SEHNR and CDR2 FQNEAQ (reference sequence). This CDR3 has 15 residues. The DNA of the CDR3 is TGTGCCAGCAGCTTATCCCTTGGAGTAAACTATGGCTACACCTTC. Its protein product is CASSLSLGVNYGYTF.